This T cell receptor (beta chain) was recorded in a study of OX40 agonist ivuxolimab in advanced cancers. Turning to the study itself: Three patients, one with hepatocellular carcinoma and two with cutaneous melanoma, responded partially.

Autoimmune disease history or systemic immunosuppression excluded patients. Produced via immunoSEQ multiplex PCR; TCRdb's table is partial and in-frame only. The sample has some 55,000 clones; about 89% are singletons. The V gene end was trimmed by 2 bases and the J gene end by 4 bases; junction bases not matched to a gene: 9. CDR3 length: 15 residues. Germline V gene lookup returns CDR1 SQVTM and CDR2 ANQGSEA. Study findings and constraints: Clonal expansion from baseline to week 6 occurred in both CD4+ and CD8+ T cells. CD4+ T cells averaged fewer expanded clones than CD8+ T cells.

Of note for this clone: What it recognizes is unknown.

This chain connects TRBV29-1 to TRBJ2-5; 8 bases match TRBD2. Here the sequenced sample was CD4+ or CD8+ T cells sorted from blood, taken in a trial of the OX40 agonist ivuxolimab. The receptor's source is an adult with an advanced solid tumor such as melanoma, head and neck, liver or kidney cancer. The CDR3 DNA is TGCAGCGTTGAAAGGGGACTAGAACCCGGAGAGACCCAGTACTTC. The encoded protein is CSVERGLEPGETQYF.